The 10 T cell receptor beta chains below were found in one sample sequenced in a study of T cell responses to AZD1222 COVID-19 vaccine. The protocol was immunoSEQ multiplex PCR, while the TCRdb copy is restricted to in-frame clones and leaves out a portion. This repertoire shows tens of thousands of clones, over 60% found once; its top ten account for 12%. The sample consisted of peripheral blood, taken on day 0 of AZD1222 vaccination. All receptors come from an adult in good health.

This clone has a handful of counts. The same CDR3 can be traced to other DNA sequences in this sample. The chain combines TRBV6-5 with TRBJ1-4, with D possibly TRBD1 on 6 matching bases. CDR3 length: 15 amino acids. V was shortened by 6 bases and J by 0 bases, with 11 bases between the two germline ends. CDR1 is MNHEY and CDR2 is SVGAGI in the germline V gene. The CDR3 loop is CASSPEGATNEKLFF. The CDR3 DNA reads as TGTGCCAGCAGCCCAGAGGGGGCAACTAATGAAAAACTGTTTTTT.

This clone was picked up a small number of times. V and J are TRBV29-1 and TRBJ2-1; the D gene is possibly TRBD2 (5 bases). V lost 7 bases and J 6 bases, leaving 7 bases between the germline ends. The germline gives CDR1 SQVTM, CDR2 ANQGSEA. The CDR3 length is 10 residues. Here the CDR3 DNA reads TGCAGCGGAGGAGGCAATGAGCAGTTCTTC. It is translated as CSGGGNEQFF.

This clone is a singleton in its sample. The V gene is TRBV9, the J gene TRBJ1-1; 7 nucleotides align to TRBD1. This CDR3 comprises 15 residues. CDR1 is SGDLS and CDR2 is YYNGEE in the germline V gene. Trimming at V came to 0 bases and at J to 0 bases, leaving 2 bases not matched to a gene. The CDR3 nucleotides are TGTGCCAGCAGCGTAGACAGGGGCATGAACACTGAAGCTTTCTTT. Encoded protein: CASSVDRGMNTEAFF. The whole variable domain, remainder taken from reference TRBV9 and TRBJ1-1, is DSGVTQTPKHLITATGQRVTLRCSPRSGDLSVYWYQQSLDQGLQFLIQYYNGEERAKGNILERFSAQQFPDLHSELNLSSLELGDSALYFCASSVDRGMNTEAFFGQGTRLTVV.

This clone came up a few times. V usage is TRBV4-2 and J usage is TRBJ1-5; D gene uncertain. Germline values: CDR1 LGHNA, CDR2 YNFKEQ. Trimming pared 0 bases from V and 7 bases from J, leaving 7 bases between. This CDR3 has 13 amino acids. In DNA, the CDR3 is TGTGCCAGCAGCCAAGAATTGAGGCAGCCCCAGCATTTT. Translated: CASSQELRQPQHF.

This chain uses TRBV3-1 (or the pseudogene TRBV3-2) with TRBJ2-5, with 9 bases matching TRBD2. The CDR3 sequence is 15 residues long. CDR1 and CDR2 (germline): LGHDT, YNNKEL (reference sequence). The ends lost 4 bases at V and 5 bases at J; junction bases unmatched: 8. CDR3 coding DNA: TGTGCCAGCAGCCGGTTGGCGGGGGGGCCGGAGACCCAGTACTTC. Encoded protein: CASSRLAGGPETQYF.

CDR3 sequence (DNA): TGTGCCAGCAGCTTAGGGAGGCCTAACTATGGCTACACCTTC. It is translated as CASSLGRPNYGYTF. This chain connects TRBV13 to TRBJ1-2, with D hard to call. The CDR3 is made up of 14 amino acids. The germline V gene encodes CDR1 PRHDT and CDR2 FYEKMQ (reference sequence). The V and J ends lost 0 bases and 0 bases respectively, with 5 bases between them. Based on the CDR3 plus reference TRBV13 and TRBJ1-2, the full variable domain is AAGVIQSPRHLIKEKRETATLKCYPIPRHDTVYWYQQGPGQDPQFLISFYEKMQSDKGSIPDRFSAQQFSDYHSELNMSSLELGDSALYFCASSLGRPNYGYTFGSGTRLTVV.

This clone was counted only a few times. This chain connects TRBV7-9 to TRBJ1-2, with a weak D call TRBD1 (5 bases). Germline V gene data show CDR1 as SEHNR and CDR2 as FQNEAQ (reference sequence). This CDR3 contains 18 residues. Deletions cut 7 bases from V and 4 bases from J, with 28 bases between. The CDR3 DNA follows: TGTGCCAGCAACCCTATCGGGGGAGGGGTCGACGGCTTCTATGGCTACACCTTC. It specifies CASNPIGGGVDGFYGYTF.

Only a few counts were recorded for this clone. The genes are TRBV19 and TRBJ1-1; D is possibly TRBD1 (5 bases). Germline V gene sequence: CDR1 LNHDA, CDR2 SQIVND (reference sequence). V was trimmed by 4 bases and J by 7 bases, leaving 16 bases between them. The CDR3 is 14 residues long. CDR3 bases: TGTGCCAGTAGTAAAGGGGCCCGACAAGTTGAAGCTTTCTTT. Protein product: CASSKGARQVEAFF.

This chain uses TRBV11-2 with TRBJ2-7; the D gene is possibly TRBD1 (6 bases). Germline CDR1 reads SGHAT; CDR2 reads FQNNGV. The V end lost 0 bases, the J end lost 2 bases, and 11 bases lay between the germline ends. This CDR3 is 15 amino acids long. CDR3 sequence reads: CASSLDDRSAYEQYF. As DNA, the CDR3 is TGTGCCAGCAGCTTAGATGACAGGTCAGCCTACGAGCAGTACTTC.

The gene calls are TRBV9 and TRBJ1-6; D call uncertain. This CDR3 comprises 13 residues. Germline V gene data show CDR1 as SGDLS and CDR2 as YYNGEE. Trimming took 0 bases from V and 9 from J, leaving 7 bases between them. DNA for the CDR3: TGTGCCAGCAGCGTAGGCGGGAGTTCACCCCTCCACTTT. Protein: CASSVGGSSPLHF. Full variable domain (rest looked up from reference TRBV9 and TRBJ1-6): DSGVTQTPKHLITATGQRVTLRCSPRSGDLSVYWYQQSLDQGLQFLIQYYNGEERAKGNILERFSAQQFPDLHSELNLSSLELGDSALYFCASSVGGSSPLHFGNGTRLTVT.